Presented here are 3 T cell receptor beta chains from one specimen sequenced in a study of blood T cell repertoires in COVID-19. Sequenced by immunoSEQ multiplex PCR; TCRdb stores in-frame clones only, minus some. This repertoire shows roughly 80,000 clones, about 80% found once; its top ten account for around 12%. The specimen sequenced was peripheral blood. These receptors all come from a man at least 80 years old with acute or convalescent COVID-19.

The gene calls are TRBV4-2 and TRBJ2-1; D perhaps matches TRBD1 (6 bases). The CDR3 contains 15 residues. From germline, CDR1 is LGHNA and CDR2 YNFKEQ. V was clipped by 6 bases and J by 6 bases, with 18 bases between them. The CDR3 here is CASSLSGDTGNEQFF. In DNA, the CDR3 is TGTGCCAGCAGTCTAAGTGGGGACACAGGCAATGAGCAGTTCTTC.

V and J are TRBV7-3 and TRBJ1-1; 9 bases line up with TRBD1. Germline V gene data show CDR1 as SGHTA and CDR2 as FQGTGA. The CDR3 runs 14 residues. J gave up 2 bases and V 5 bases, and 3 bases lay outside the gene matches. CDR3 loop: CASSRTGGNTEAFF. As DNA, the CDR3 is TGTGCCAGCAGCCGCACAGGGGGCAACACTGAAGCTTTCTTT. Together with reference TRBV7-3 and TRBJ1-1, the CDR3 gives the full variable domain: GAGVSQTPSNKVTEKGKYVELRCDPISGHTALYWYRQSLGQGPEFLIYFQGTGAADDSGLPNDRFFAVRPEGSVSTLKIQRTERGDSAVYLCASSRTGGNTEAFFGQGTRLTVV.

There are a few counts of this clone. CDR3 loop: CASSDRDYGYTF. CDR3 coding DNA: TGTGCCAGCAGTGACAGGGACTATGGCTACACCTTC. The V gene is TRBV28, the J gene TRBJ1-2, with TRBD1 matching 7 bases. The CDR3 is 12 amino acids. With 5 bases clipped from V and 3 bases from J, the junction kept 0 bases outside the gene matches. The germline gives CDR1 MDHEN, CDR2 SYDVKM.